This T cell receptor (beta chain) was sequenced during a study of T cells in narcolepsy. Method: immunoSEQ multiplex PCR; TCRdb's copy keeps in-frame clones and lacks some. The table lists about 15,000 clones, 85% of them singletons. Germline V gene sequence: CDR1 SEHNR, CDR2 FQNEAQ (reference sequence). There are 15 residues in the CDR3. This clonotype was sampled from a human donor in good health. This chain joins TRBV7-9 and TRBJ2-5, with TRBD2 identical over 9 bases. Near its end, the DNA agrees better with TRBJ2-7, so the J call may be wrong. The sequenced sample consisted of memory (CD45RA-) CD4+ T cells from blood. Here the CDR3 DNA reads TGTGCCAGCAGTCCCTTAGCGGGAGTCCACTACGAGCAGTACTTC. Translation: CASSPLAGVHYEQYF.